Sequencing of this T cell receptor (beta chain) was carried out in a study of cytomegalovirus exposure and HLA in healthy donors. Across the study: Unique TCR beta sequences numbering about 100 million came from approximately 180 million T cells in an earlier analysis. Study findings and constraints: A later analysis reportedly found fewer N-insertions in an Asian-associated ancestry cluster than the approximately 700-donor mean.

Healthy bone marrow donors supplied every sample. J was trimmed by 3 bases and V by 0 bases; bases with no gene match: 0. The CDR3 is 15 amino acids. Germline CDR1 reads MRHNA; CDR2 reads SNTAGT. Primers for the PCR totalled 60 Vbeta and 13 Jbeta. Clones were sequenced by immunoSEQ multiplex PCR, and TCRdb holds only the in-frame ones, with some missing. The sample includes 150,000 or so clones. Worth noting for this clone: Its antigen is not known. The sample holds other DNA sequences that translate to the same CDR3.

The chain joins TRBV6-4 to TRBJ2-1; TRBD2 aligns across 9 bases. The sequence was obtained from a woman aged 18-29 years in good health and CMV-seronegative. The sequenced sample consisted of PBMCs. This CDR3 reads CASSDSSGSYNEQFF. CDR3 bases: TGTGCCAGCAGTGACTCTAGCGGGAGCTACAATGAGCAGTTCTTC.